This entry lists 18 T cell receptor beta chains sequenced from one sample in a study of CD8+ T cells in alopecia areata. Isolated RNA was reverse transcribed into cDNA used as the sequencing template. Repertoires were generated with immunoSEQ multiplex PCR, while TCRdb's copy carries only in-frame clones and drops some. The table has about 110,000 clones, 45% to 70% seen once. Sequencing was performed on CD8+ T cells sorted from blood. The source is a human donor in good health.

The chain links TRBV29-1 to TRBJ2-1; D possibly corresponds to TRBD1 (6 bases). V was trimmed by 7 bases and J by 1 base, leaving 14 bases between them. The CDR3 is 14 amino acids. Germline lookup yields CDR1 SQVTM and CDR2 ANQGSEA. The CDR3 is CSASRGVSYNEQFF. Written as DNA, the CDR3 is TGCAGCGCCAGCAGGGGCGTATCCTACAATGAGCAGTTCTTC.

The chain uses TRBV5-1 and TRBJ2-3; D remains ambiguous. This CDR3 region has 15 residues. V was cut by 1 base and J by 2 bases, with 11 bases left in between. Germline CDR1 SGHRS, CDR2 YFSETQ. The CDR3 DNA reads as TGCGCCAGCAGCTTGAAGGGAACTTACACAGATACGCAGTATTTT. It is translated as CASSLKGTYTDTQYF.

The chain links TRBV4-3 to TRBJ1-6; D not resolved. V lost 0 bases and J 3 bases, leaving 18 bases between the germline ends. Germline loops: CDR1 LGHNA, CDR2 YSLEER. This CDR3 spans 19 amino acids. CDR3 DNA sequence: TGCGCCAGCAGCCAAGATTTTTGGGGAAGGCATCGCTATAATTCACCCCTCCACTTT. Its translation: CASSQDFWGRHRYNSPLHF.

J is TRBJ1-1 and V is TRBV4-3, with 7 positions matching TRBD1. V was clipped by 0 bases and J by 5 bases; unmatched bases: 12. The CDR3 spans 17 residues. Germline V CDR1 and CDR2: LGHNA, YSLEER. The CDR3 coding sequence is TGCGCCAGCAGCCAAGATAGGTGGTCAGGGGGTAGGACTGAAGCTTTCTTT. Translating it yields CASSQDRWSGGRTEAFF.

The chain has TRBV27 and TRBJ2-2; 9 bases fit TRBD2. Germline V gene lookup returns CDR1 MNHEY and CDR2 SMNVEV (reference sequence). J lost 4 bases, V lost 2 bases, and 5 bases had no gene match. The CDR3 runs 16 residues. CDR3 residues: CASSLVAGAVTGELFF. For the CDR3, the DNA is TGTGCCAGCAGTTTAGTAGCGGGGGCTGTCACCGGGGAGCTGTTTTTT.

The CDR3 is CASSHDTGISGANVLTF. DNA of the CDR3: TGCGCCAGCAGTCACGACACAGGGATCTCTGGGGCCAACGTCCTGACTTTC. This chain connects TRBV5-1 to TRBJ2-6; D might be TRBD1 (6 bases). The CDR3 loop spans 17 amino acids. Per germline, CDR1 SGHRS and CDR2 YFSETQ. V dropped 5 bases and J dropped 0 bases, with 15 bases sitting between them.

The CDR3 coding sequence is TGTGCCAGCAGCGGCAGGGCCGGCGGGGACGTCCGCGAGCAGTACTTC. This encodes CASSGRAGGDVREQYF. This chain uses TRBV9 with TRBJ2-7; possibly TRBD2 for D (6 bases). Germline CDR1 SGDLS, CDR2 YYNGEE. The V end was cut by 3 bases, the J end by 6 bases, with 22 bases between. The CDR3 is 16 residues long.

This clone was observed a few times. This sequence joins TRBV13 and TRBJ2-7; D possibly corresponds to TRBD1 (5 bases). Germline V lookup: CDR1 PRHDT, CDR2 FYEKMQ (reference sequence). Trimming left V 5 bases short and J 7 bases short, with 12 bases between. The CDR3 has 12 amino acids. CDR3 in amino acids: CASSQGLHEQYF. The DNA for the CDR3 is TGTGCCAGCAGCCAGGGTTTGCATGAGCAGTACTTC.

In this sample, this clone turned up a few times. The chain combines TRBV27 with TRBJ2-7; D is uncertain. V was cut by 1 base and J by 2 bases, with 9 bases left in between. The length of the CDR3 is 14 residues. Germline-derived CDR1 and CDR2 are MNHEY and SMNVEV (reference sequence). CDR3 loop: CASSLYDGAYEQYF. In nucleotides, the CDR3 is TGTGCCAGCAGTTTATATGACGGTGCCTACGAGCAGTACTTC.

This chain joins TRBV29-1 and TRBJ1-2, with 7 bases aligning to TRBD1. V was clipped by 5 bases and J by 3 bases; unmatched bases: 6. The CDR3 sequence is 13 residues long. The V gene's germline CDR1 is SQVTM and CDR2 ANQGSEA. CDR3 bases: TGCAGCGTTACAGGGGATGCGGACTATGGCTACACCTTC. Amino acid sequence: CSVTGDADYGYTF.

The chain recombines TRBV5-1 with TRBJ2-7; either TRBD1 or TRBD2 may supply D (5 bases each). This CDR3 contains 20 residues. V dropped 1 base and J dropped 2 bases, with 28 bases sitting between them. CDR1 and CDR2 (germline): SGHRS, YFSETQ. Here the CDR3 DNA reads TGCGCCAGCAGCTTGTTGACAATCCATTCTCCGGGACGGCAACCCTACGAGCAGTACTTC. The encoded protein is CASSLLTIHSPGRQPYEQYF.

The chain couples TRBV4-1 to TRBJ1-1, with 12 positions matching TRBD1. The CDR3 totals 16 residues. The V gene end was trimmed by 3 bases and the J gene end by 5 bases; junction bases not matched to a gene: 7. Per germline, CDR1 MGHRA and CDR2 YSYEKL. The CDR3 sequence: CASSQAGQGAWTEAFF. CDR3 nucleotide sequence: TGCGCCAGCAGCCAGGCGGGACAGGGGGCTTGGACTGAAGCTTTCTTT.

This clone was seen a handful of times. The chain joins TRBV7-2 to TRBJ2-3, with D uncertain. Deletions cut 5 bases from V and 3 bases from J, with 9 bases between. This CDR3 contains 13 residues. Germline loops: CDR1 SGHTA, CDR2 FQGNSA. CDR3 nucleotides: TGTGCCAGCAGCCGTGTGGGGACAGATACGCAGTATTTT. It specifies CASSRVGTDTQYF.

The rearrangement uses TRBV5-4 and TRBJ2-3; perhaps D is TRBD1 or TRBD2 (5 bases each). Germline V gene data show CDR1 as SGHNT and CDR2 as YYREEE (reference sequence). With 2 bases removed from V and 6 bases from J, the gap between germline ends came to 22 bases. The CDR3 consists of 17 residues. CDR3 loop: CASSFSGLGPYADTQYF. For the CDR3, the DNA is TGTGCCAGCAGCTTTTCGGGGCTAGGGCCGTACGCGGATACGCAGTATTTT.

The genes are TRBV4-2 and TRBJ2-1; the match to TRBD2 covers 11 bases. Per the germline V gene, CDR1 is LGHNA and CDR2 is YNFKEQ. V shed 0 bases and J 6 bases; nucleotides not matched to a gene: 4. This CDR3 is built from 16 residues. Here the CDR3 DNA reads TGTGCCAGCAGCCAAGAATCTAGCGGGGGGTTCAATGAGCAGTTCTTC. Translating it yields CASSQESSGGFNEQFF.

This chain connects TRBV7-8 to TRBJ2-5; D is possibly TRBD2 (6 bases). The CDR3 loop spans 14 amino acids. Between the trimmed V and J ends, which lost 8 bases and 5 bases, there was a span of 18 bases. CDR1 SGHVS and CDR2 FQNEAQ come from the germline V gene. The CDR3 spells CASDVTGVGETQYF. Here the CDR3 DNA reads TGTGCCAGCGACGTAACGGGGGTTGGGGAGACCCAGTACTTC. Complete variable domain (other parts from reference TRBV7-8 and TRBJ2-5): GAGVSQSPRYKVAKRGQDVALRCDPISGHVSLFWYQQALGQGPEFLTYFQNEAQLDKSGLPSDRFFAERPEGSVSTLKIQRTQQEDSAVYLCASDVTGVGETQYFGPGTRLLVL.

The rearrangement links TRBV30 to TRBJ1-4, with 8 positions matching TRBD1. The V gene's germline CDR1 is GTSNPN and CDR2 SVGIG (reference sequence). V dropped 5 bases and J dropped 4; count of bases not matched to a gene: 6. The CDR3 spans 14 residues. CDR3 sequence (DNA): TGTGCCTGGGGCCTTGGACAGGGTAATGAAAAACTGTTTTTT. Translation gives CAWGLGQGNEKLFF.

This chain connects TRBV4-1 to TRBJ1-5; the D gene is possibly TRBD1 (5 bases). Germline-derived CDR1 and CDR2 are MGHRA and YSYEKL. The CDR3 is 16 residues long. V gave up 0 bases and J gave up 1 base, with 10 bases separating them. In DNA, the CDR3 is TGCGCCAGCAGCCAAGATAGCAGGGTAAGCAATCAGCCCCAGCATTTT. Amino acids: CASSQDSRVSNQPQHF.